This T cell receptor beta chain originates from a study of cytomegalovirus exposure and HLA in healthy donors. In the case of this clone: Antigen: not known.

Whole-study findings and limits: Most sequenced TCRs were rare (though some public TCRs occurred in many donors). Researchers counted over 150 TCR beta chains as cytomegalovirus-associated.

Using immunoSEQ multiplex PCR, the repertoire was profiled, and TCRdb retains in-frame clones only, with some absent. The sample shows about 65,000 clones, around 95% of them seen only once. Deletions cut 4 bases from V and 10 bases from J, with 5 bases between. CDR3 length: 11 amino acids. Germline lookup yields CDR1 MDHEN and CDR2 SYDVKM. The sample consisted of PBMCs. The chain joins TRBV28 to TRBJ1-6, with D perhaps TRBD1 (5 bases). This TCR was sampled from a man aged 18 to 29 in good health and CMV-seropositive. CDR3 nucleotides: TGTGCCAGCAGTTCAGGGTCACCCCTCCACTTT. Encoded protein: CASSSGSPLHF.